The 29 T cell receptor beta chains below were found in one sample sequenced in a study of blood T cells in healthy people across ages. PCR was performed a second time for about 7 to 11 cycles using a sample-barcoded 5' primer and a J-beta primer mix. Each CDR3 protein gets one entry after TCRdb re-called the 5' RACE reads with MiXCR. The sample lists about 780,000 distinct CDR3 sequences, around half seen once, with over 15% in the top ten. The sample consisted of blood. The source of these receptors is an elderly man in good health.

The rearrangement uses TRBV27 and TRBJ1-4, with D unresolved. In germline, CDR1 is MNHEY, CDR2 SMNVEV (reference sequence). CDR3 length: 15 amino acids. The germline V and J ends were trimmed by 5 bases and 9 bases, with 19 bases remaining between them. Written as DNA, the CDR3 is TGTGCCAGCAGTCCCCTCATGGCCTCAGGACAAAAACTGTTTTTT. Protein sequence: CASSPLMASGQKLFF.

The rearrangement uses TRBV12-3 or TRBV12-4 and TRBJ1-2; D is possibly TRBD1 (6 bases). The V end lost 3 bases, the J end lost 8 bases, and 16 bases lay between the germline ends. The CDR3 sequence is 14 residues long. CDR3 in amino acids: CASSLGRGSMGYTF. In DNA form, the CDR3 reads TGTGCCAGCAGTTTGGGCAGGGGTTCTATGGGCTACACCTTC.

This clonotype was detected a few times. The rearrangement joins TRBV6-2 or TRBV6-3 to TRBJ2-7; TRBD1 might be the D (5 bases). The CDR3 is 15 residues long. V lost 6 bases and J 3 bases, leaving 18 bases between the germline ends. Germline CDR1 is MNHEY and CDR2 is SVGEGT. CDR3 in DNA: TGTGCCAGCAGCCCGGCAGTGGACATGATCTACGAGCAGTACTTC. Translated, it gives CASSPAVDMIYEQYF.

The V gene is TRBV6-2 or TRBV6-3, the J gene TRBJ1-5; 7 nucleotides match TRBD1. J gave up 6 bases and V 2 bases, and 7 bases lay outside the gene matches. Per the germline V gene, CDR1 is MNHEY and CDR2 is SVGEGT. The CDR3 has 15 amino acids. CDR3 region: CASSYNDRVFQPQHF. CDR3 in DNA: TGTGCCAGCAGTTACAACGACAGGGTTTTTCAGCCCCAGCATTTT.

This clonotype was observed once. The chain couples TRBV28 to TRBJ2-1; D unresolved. Trimming took off 6 bases at V and 7 bases at J, with 4 bases between the two ends. The CDR3 has 10 amino acids. Germline CDR1 is MDHEN and CDR2 is SYDVKM. CDR3 in amino acids: CASRSNEQFF. DNA of the CDR3: TGTGCCAGCAGAAGTAATGAGCAGTTCTTC.

This chain joins TRBV6-5 and TRBJ2-3; D ambiguous. There are 15 residues in the CDR3. The germline V and J ends were trimmed by 0 bases and 3 bases, with 10 bases remaining between them. The V gene's germline CDR1 is MNHEY and CDR2 SVGAGI. The CDR3 region is CASSYSGFGTDTQYF. As DNA, the CDR3 is TGTGCCAGCAGTTACTCGGGTTTTGGGACAGATACGCAGTATTTT.

This clonotype was observed a few times. V and J are TRBV4-3 and TRBJ1-4; D call uncertain. V lost 0 bases to trimming and J lost 5 bases, with 10 bases between them. The CDR3 loop spans 15 amino acids. Germline-derived CDR1 and CDR2 are LGHNA and YSLEER. CDR3 DNA sequence: TGCGCCAGCAGCCAAGAGATACAGAGCAATGAAAAACTGTTTTTT. Its protein is CASSQEIQSNEKLFF.

This clonotype turned up a few times. Given a much more abundant clone one base away, this may be a read error. The rearrangement uses TRBV28 and TRBJ2-7, with a tentative D call TRBD1 (7 bases). The CDR3 spans 14 residues. CDR1 MDHEN and CDR2 SYDVKM come from the germline V gene. Between the trimmed V and J ends, which lost 5 bases and 2 bases, there was a span of 13 bases. This CDR3 is CASSVEGAAYEQYF. The CDR3 nucleotides read TGTGCCAGCAGTGTGGAGGGGGCGGCCTACGAGCAGTACTTC.

In this sample, this clonotype turned up a few times. The V call is TRBV6-2 or TRBV6-3, the J call TRBJ1-6; D is uncertain. The V end was cut by 5 bases, the J end by 7 bases, with 18 bases between. There are 16 residues in the CDR3. Germline loops: CDR1 MNHEY, CDR2 SVGEGT. The CDR3, as DNA: TGTGCCAGCAGTCCCCGGACGTATCTGGAAAATTCACCCCTCCACTTT. Its translation: CASSPRTYLENSPLHF.

This clonotype was observed many times. This chain connects TRBV4-3 to TRBJ2-2; D not resolved. The CDR3 consists of 15 residues. V was trimmed by 0 bases and J by 2 bases, leaving 7 bases between them. Germline-derived CDR1 and CDR2 are LGHNA and YSLEER. DNA of the CDR3: TGCGCCAGCAGCCAAGAGGACGGTAACACCGGGGAGCTGTTTTTT. Translated: CASSQEDGNTGELFF.

The chain has TRBV5-5 and TRBJ2-7; 8 bases agree with TRBD1. The closer fit of TRBJ2-5 to the DNA end suggests the J call may be wrong. CDR1 SGHKS and CDR2 YYEKEE come from the germline V gene (reference sequence). The CDR3 length is 15 residues. This CDR3 reads CASSLAVQGGETQYF. In DNA, the CDR3 is TGTGCCAGCAGCTTGGCCGTACAGGGGGGAGAGACCCAGTACTTC.

The chain uses TRBV18 and TRBJ2-7, with a possible D match to TRBD2 (5 bases). Germline V lookup: CDR1 KGHSH, CDR2 LQKENI. The CDR3 runs to 15 residues. Trimming left V 6 bases short and J 0 bases short, with 15 bases between. In nucleotides, the CDR3 is TGTGCCAGCTCCCTAAGCGGACCCAACTCCTACGAGCAGTACTTC. It encodes CASSLSGPNSYEQYF.

This clonotype has more than one count but fewer than ten. V and J are TRBV7-8 and TRBJ2-7, with 10 bases that match TRBD1. The germline V gene has CDR1 SGHVS and CDR2 FQNEAQ. The length of the CDR3 is 14 residues. V was clipped by 5 bases and J by 3 bases; unmatched bases: 4. Here the CDR3 reads CASSRGQGVYEQYF. CDR3 bases: TGTGCCAGCAGCCGCGGACAGGGGGTCTACGAGCAGTACTTC.

The chain has TRBV20-1 and TRBJ2-5; 8 nucleotides align to TRBD2. Germline V gives CDR1 DFQATT, CDR2 SNEGSKA (reference sequence). V shed 5 bases, J shed 5 bases, and the junction held 13 bases outside the gene matches. The CDR3 runs 15 residues. The CDR3 region has the DNA TGCAGTGCTCGGCCCCGCGGGAGGTCGAGTGAGACCCAGTACTTC. This codes for CSARPRGRSSETQYF.

This clonotype was counted many times. The V call is TRBV29-1, the J call TRBJ2-7, with TRBD1 as a possible D gene (5 bases). Trimming cost V 2 bases and J 6 bases, with 11 bases left between them. This CDR3 region has 12 residues. Germline CDR1 and CDR2: SQVTM and ANQGSEA. CDR3 in DNA: TGCAGCGTTGAACCCCAGGGTCGCGAGCAGTACTTC. Its translation is CSVEPQGREQYF.

This clonotype was detected only a few times. This chain connects TRBV4-3 to TRBJ2-7; D is uncertain. CDR3 size: 15 residues. Trimming took 4 bases from V and 6 from J, leaving 19 bases between them. CDR1 and CDR2 from the germline V gene are LGHNA and YSLEER. The CDR3 spells CASSLEWNRPSEQYF. The CDR3, as DNA: TGCGCCAGCAGCCTCGAATGGAACCGTCCCTCCGAGCAGTACTTC.

This clonotype was seen at least ten times. The J gene is TRBJ2-7, the V gene TRBV6-5, with D uncertain. This CDR3 contains 15 residues. The V gene lost 2 bases and the J gene lost 0 bases, with 11 bases spanning the gap. Germline loops: CDR1 MNHEY, CDR2 SVGAGI. The CDR3 spells CASSYVQALSYEQYF. DNA of the CDR3: TGTGCCAGCAGTTACGTGCAGGCACTCTCCTACGAGCAGTACTTC.

V gene TRBV20-1 combines with J gene TRBJ1-4; possible D gene TRBD1, 5 bases. Per germline, CDR1 DFQATT and CDR2 SNEGSKA (reference sequence). Trimming left V 0 bases short and J 3 bases short, with 11 bases between. This CDR3 has 15 amino acids. CDR3 in DNA: TGCAGTGCTAGAGATGGGGGGGTAGCTAATGAAAAACTGTTTTTT. Protein sequence: CSARDGGVANEKLFF.

This clonotype was found a few times. The V call is TRBV29-1, the J call TRBJ2-6; perhaps TRBD1 as D (6 bases). Germline V CDR1 and CDR2: SQVTM, ANQGSEA. Trimming shortened V by 0 bases and J by 3 bases, and 12 bases separated the two germline ends. This CDR3 spans 16 amino acids. CDR3 protein: CSVEDPQGYGANVLTF. The CDR3, as DNA: TGCAGCGTTGAAGACCCGCAGGGGTATGGGGCCAACGTCCTGACTTTC.

The chain recombines TRBV20-1 with TRBJ2-7, with TRBD2 identical over 9 bases. CDR1 DFQATT and CDR2 SNEGSKA come from the germline V gene (reference sequence). This CDR3 contains 15 residues. V lost 3 bases to trimming and J lost 2 bases; unmatched junction nucleotides: 8. The DNA for the CDR3 is TGCAGTGCTAGGATTCTAGCGGGATACACCTACGAGCAGTACTTC. Encoded protein: CSARILAGYTYEQYF.

The J gene is TRBJ1-1, the V gene TRBV4-3; 7 bases map to TRBD1. CDR1 and CDR2 (germline): LGHNA, YSLEER. The CDR3 sequence is 14 residues long. Unmatched junction bases numbered 7, after V lost 5 bases and J lost 4 bases. This chain's CDR3 is CASSATGLGTEAFF. In nucleotides, the CDR3 is TGCGCCAGCAGCGCGACAGGGTTAGGCACTGAAGCTTTCTTT.

V usage is TRBV3-1 and J usage is TRBJ2-5; the D is unclear. V lost 0 bases and J lost 11, with 13 bases in between. CDR1 is LGHDT, CDR2 YNNKEL, per germline (reference sequence). The CDR3 runs to 13 residues. The CDR3 protein is CASSQDRANEQYF. The CDR3, as DNA: TGTGCCAGCAGCCAAGATCGGGCCAATGAGCAGTACTTC.

The chain carries TRBV2 and TRBJ2-5, with 7 bases identical to TRBD1. The J call is uncertain, as TRBJ2-7 better fits the DNA end. The CDR3 spans 11 residues. CDR1 and CDR2 from the germline V gene are SNHLY and FYNNEI. CDR3 bases: TGTGCCAACAGGGGCCTAGGCGAGCAGTACTTC. Amino acids: CANRGLGEQYF.

This clonotype was detected ten times or more. The rearrangement joins TRBV7-2 to TRBJ2-5; D uncertain. The CDR3 consists of 12 residues. Per the germline V gene, CDR1 is SGHTA and CDR2 is FQGNSA. Trimming removed 2 bases from V and 5 bases from J, with 6 bases in between. Here the CDR3 reads CASSLLRETQYF. The CDR3 region has the DNA TGTGCCAGCAGCTTACTCAGGGAGACCCAGTACTTC.

Concerning this clonotype: The junction does not match germline at one end; this may be a read error. The chain is built from TRBV29-1 and TRBJ1-1, with D uncertain. The CDR3 has 13 amino acids. From germline, CDR1 is SQVTM and CDR2 ANQGSEA. Here the CDR3 reads CSVEADWNTEAFF. In DNA form, the CDR3 reads TGCAGCGTTGAGGCAGACTGGAACACTGAGGCTTTCTTT.

V is TRBV20-1 and J is TRBJ2-4; 9 bases fit TRBD2. The end of the DNA fits TRBJ2-7 better, so the J call may be wrong. CDR3 length: 13 amino acids. The V gene's germline CDR1 is DFQATT and CDR2 SNEGSKA (reference sequence). CDR3 sequence (DNA): TGCAGTGCTAGATCTAGCGGGAATAACGAGCAGTACTTC. Protein: CSARSSGNNEQYF.

Notes on this clonotype: Being one base from a much bigger clone, this may be a read error. The chain is built from TRBV12-3 or TRBV12-4 and TRBJ2-1, with 9 bases that match TRBD2. This CDR3 contains 15 residues. CDR3 in DNA: TGTGCCAGCAGACCTCAGGGACTAGCCTACAAGGAGCAGTTCTTC. Amino acid sequence: CASRPQGLAYKEQFF.

The genes are TRBV20-1 and TRBJ2-3; D uncertain. V lost 8 bases, J lost 1 base, and 19 bases lay in between. This CDR3 is 15 amino acids long. Germline lookup yields CDR1 DFQATT and CDR2 SNEGSKA (reference sequence). CDR3 bases: TGCAGTAGGAGTGGGCAGCCCGAGGGCACAGATACGCAGTATTTT. This gives the protein CSRSGQPEGTDTQYF.

The table lists this clonotype with many counts. J is TRBJ2-1 and V is TRBV20-1, with a weak D call TRBD2 (6 bases). CDR1 is DFQATT, CDR2 SNEGSKA, per germline (reference sequence). CDR3 size: 14 residues. Deletions cut 1 base from V and 4 bases from J, with 11 bases between. DNA for the CDR3: TGCAGTGCTAGAGGGGGGGACCAGTACAATGAGCAGTTCTTC. It encodes CSARGGDQYNEQFF.